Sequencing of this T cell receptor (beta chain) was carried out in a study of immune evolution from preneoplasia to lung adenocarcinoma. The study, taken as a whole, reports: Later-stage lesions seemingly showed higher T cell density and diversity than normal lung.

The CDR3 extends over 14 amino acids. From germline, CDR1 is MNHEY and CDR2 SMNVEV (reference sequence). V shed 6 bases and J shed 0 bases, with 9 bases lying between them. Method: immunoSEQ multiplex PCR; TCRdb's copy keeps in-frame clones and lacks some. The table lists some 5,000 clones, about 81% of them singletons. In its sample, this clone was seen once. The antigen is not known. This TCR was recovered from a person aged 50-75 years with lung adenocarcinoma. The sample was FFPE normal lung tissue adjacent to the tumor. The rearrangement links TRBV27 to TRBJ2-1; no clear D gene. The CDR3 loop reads CASRGLSSYNEQFF. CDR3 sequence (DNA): TGTGCCAGCAGAGGGCTCTCCTCCTACAATGAGCAGTTCTTC.